Shown below are 3 T cell receptor beta chains from a single sample sequenced in a study of T-cell memory formation after mild COVID-19. TCRdb used MiXCR to reprocess the 5' RACE reads, holding one entry per CDR3 protein. The top ten clones hold around 3.9% of a sample with fewer than 200,000 distinct CDR3 sequences, around a sixth of them seen once. Sequencing used PBMCs or a T cell subset sorted from them (not recorded which). The receptors were sampled from a man between 18 and 35 years old who had mild COVID-19 (a few samples of this study predate the infection). Cell type and time point are not known.

This clonotype turned up a few times. This chain links TRBV6-2 or TRBV6-3 with TRBJ2-7; 9 nucleotides line up with TRBD2. The J segment lost 0 bases and the V segment lost 6 bases, leaving 6 bases of the junction unmatched. CDR3 length: 15 amino acids. Germline V CDR1 and CDR2: MNHEY, SVGEGT. Written as DNA, the CDR3 is TGTGCCAGCAGGCCCACTAGCGGGCACTCCTACGAGCAGTACTTC. This encodes CASRPTSGHSYEQYF.

This clonotype was seen a handful of times. CDR3 loop: CASSPQIQETQYF. The CDR3 DNA is TGTGCCAGCAGCCCGCAGATACAAGAGACCCAGTACTTC. The chain joins TRBV7-9 to TRBJ2-5, with unresolved D. Trimming removed 5 bases at V and 2 bases at J, with 9 bases between. Per the germline V gene, CDR1 is SEHNR and CDR2 is FQNEAQ (reference sequence). The CDR3 extends over 13 amino acids.

Note on this clonotype: Germline is not matched at one junction end, which may reflect a read error. V is TRBV20-1 and J is TRBJ2-5; possibly TRBD2 for D (5 bases). The CDR3 is 14 amino acids. Germline V lookup: CDR1 DFQATT, CDR2 SNEGSKA (reference sequence). The CDR3 bases are TGCAGTGCCAGAGGTCCTAGCAGTGGAGAGACCCAGTACTTC. It specifies CSARGPSSGETQYF.